One sample yielded the 8 T cell receptor beta chains listed below, sequenced in a study of shared clonotypes between healthy human individuals. Here immunoSEQ multiplex PCR was the method, and the copy in TCRdb shows in-frame clones only, minus some. Here the sample spans hundreds of thousands of clones, roughly 96% being singletons. Terminally differentiated effector memory CD45RA+ cells were excluded by CCR7 positive selection of CD45RO-negative cells. The sample consisted of naive CD8+ T cells sorted from blood. The receptors were gathered from a woman in her thirties in good health.

This rearrangement joins TRBV5-8 to TRBJ2-1; TRBD2 aligns across 12 bases. The germline V gene encodes CDR1 SGHTS and CDR2 YDEGEE. The CDR3 covers 17 residues. The junction had 1 base not matched to a gene; V was cut back by 0 bases and J by 0 bases. The CDR3 DNA sequence: TGTGCCAGCAGCTTGGGGACTAGCGGGGCCTCCTACAATGAGCAGTTCTTC. Its translation: CASSLGTSGASYNEQFF.

This clone was observed once. The chain recombines TRBV7-9 with TRBJ2-5; 8 bases match TRBD1. The germline V gene encodes CDR1 SEHNR and CDR2 FQNEAQ (reference sequence). This CDR3 comprises 13 residues. J lost 4 bases, V lost 5 bases, and 3 bases had no gene match. The CDR3 nucleotides are TGTGCCAGCAGCGGCGACAGGGGAGAGACCCAGTACTTC. This translates into CASSGDRGETQYF. The full variable domain, rest sourced from reference TRBV7-9 and TRBJ2-5, is DTGVSQNPRHKITKRGQNVTFRCDPISEHNRLYWYRQTLGQGPEFLTYFQNEAQLEKSRLLSDRFSAERPKGSFSTLEIQRTEQGDSAMYLCASSGDRGETQYFGPGTRLLVL.

This clone showed up just once. The genes are TRBV25-1 and TRBJ2-7; 8 bases fit TRBD1. The CDR3 covers 15 residues. V was clipped by 0 bases and J by 5 bases; unmatched bases: 6. Germline assignment: CDR1 MGHDK and CDR2 SYGVNS. The CDR3 loop is CASSEYSDRGHEQYF. The CDR3 coding sequence is TGTGCCAGCAGTGAATACAGCGACAGGGGTCACGAGCAGTACTTC.

This chain uses TRBV19 with TRBJ1-5; D not certain. Per germline, CDR1 LNHDA and CDR2 SQIVND (reference sequence). V gave up 7 bases and J gave up 0 bases, with 13 bases separating them. The CDR3 covers 15 residues. The CDR3 DNA reads as TGTGCCAGTACCCCGGACGGAGATAGCAATCAGCCCCAGCATTTT. It translates to CASTPDGDSNQPQHF.

V usage is TRBV11-2 and J usage is TRBJ2-1; unclear D gene. CDR3 length: 12 residues. The germline V gene has CDR1 SGHAT and CDR2 FQNNGV. V shed 2 bases and J shed 7 bases, with 6 bases lying between them. Written as DNA, the CDR3 is TGTGCCAGCAGCTTAACTCGGAATGAGCAGTTCTTC. It yields the protein CASSLTRNEQFF.

The rearrangement links TRBV5-1 to TRBJ2-1; weak D call: TRBD2 (5 bases). CDR1 is SGHRS, CDR2 YFSETQ, per germline. The CDR3 runs 17 residues. Trimming cost V 0 bases and J 2 bases, with 15 bases left between them. The CDR3 DNA is TGCGCCAGCAGCTTGGACCCGGGAACCACCGCCTACAATGAGCAGTTCTTC. Translating it yields CASSLDPGTTAYNEQFF.

This rearrangement joins TRBV5-6 to TRBJ2-1; D gene ambiguous. The germline V and J ends were trimmed by 0 bases and 9 bases, with 7 bases remaining between them. The CDR3 runs to 12 residues. Germline V CDR1 and CDR2: SGHDT, YYEEEE. CDR3 region: CASSLGTTEQFF. CDR3 in DNA: TGTGCCAGCAGCTTGGGGACCACTGAGCAGTTCTTC.

V usage is TRBV7-9 and J usage is TRBJ2-7, with 7 positions matching TRBD1. This CDR3 spans 13 amino acids. With V trimmed by 4 bases and J by 7 bases, 7 bases remained unmatched. Per the germline V gene, CDR1 is SEHNR and CDR2 is FQNEAQ (reference sequence). The CDR3: CASSYLTDREQYF. DNA for the CDR3: TGTGCCAGCAGCTACCTGACGGACAGGGAGCAGTACTTC.